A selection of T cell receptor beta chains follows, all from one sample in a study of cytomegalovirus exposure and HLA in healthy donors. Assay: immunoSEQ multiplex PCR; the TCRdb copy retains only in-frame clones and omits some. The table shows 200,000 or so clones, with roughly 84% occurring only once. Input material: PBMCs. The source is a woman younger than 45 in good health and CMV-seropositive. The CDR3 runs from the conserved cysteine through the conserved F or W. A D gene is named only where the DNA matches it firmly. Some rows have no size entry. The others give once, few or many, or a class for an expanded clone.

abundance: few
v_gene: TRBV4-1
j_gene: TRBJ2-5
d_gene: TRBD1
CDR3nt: TGCGCCAGCAGCCAAGAAGTGGGGACAGGACGTGCGACCCAGTACTTC
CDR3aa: CASSQEVGTGRATQYF

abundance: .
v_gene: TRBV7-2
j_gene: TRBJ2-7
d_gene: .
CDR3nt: TGTGCCAGCAGCCCGCAGGCTAGGGGGGGGACCTACGAGCAGTACTTC
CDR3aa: CASSPQARGGTYEQYF

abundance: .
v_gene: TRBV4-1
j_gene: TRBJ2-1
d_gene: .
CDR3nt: TGCGCCAGCAGCCAAGGAGTCGAGGTTCACAATGGGCAGTTCTTC
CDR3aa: CASSQGVEVHNGQFF

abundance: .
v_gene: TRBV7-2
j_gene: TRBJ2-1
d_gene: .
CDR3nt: TGTGCCAGCAGCTTGGAGGGTCGGGCGGGGTACAATGAGCAGTTCTTC
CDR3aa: CASSLEGRAGYNEQFF

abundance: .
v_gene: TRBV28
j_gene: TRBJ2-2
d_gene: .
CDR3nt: TGTGCCAGCAGTTCGGCCGGGGAGCTGTTTTTT
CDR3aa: CASSSAGELFF

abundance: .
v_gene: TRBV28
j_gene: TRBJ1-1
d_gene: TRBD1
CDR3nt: TGTGCCAGCAGTCTGGACAGGGGCACTGAAGCTTTCTTT
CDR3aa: CASSLDRGTEAFF

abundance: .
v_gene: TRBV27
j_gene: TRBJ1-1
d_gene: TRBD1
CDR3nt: TGTGCCAGCAGTGCCGGGACAGGGACTGAAGCTTTCTTT
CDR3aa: CASSAGTGTEAFF

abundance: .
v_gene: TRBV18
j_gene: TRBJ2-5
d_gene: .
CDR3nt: TGTGCCAGCTCACCCATCCAAGAGACCCAGTACTTC
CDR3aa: CASSPIQETQYF

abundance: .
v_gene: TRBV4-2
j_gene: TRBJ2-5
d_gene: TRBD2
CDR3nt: TGTGCCAGCAGCGCGGGGAGCGGGAACCAAGAGACCCAGTACTTC
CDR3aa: CASSAGSGNQETQYF

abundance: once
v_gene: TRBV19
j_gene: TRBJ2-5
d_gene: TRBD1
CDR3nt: TGTGCCAGTAGCCGGGGACAGGGGGCGGAGACCCAGTACTTC
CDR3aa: CASSRGQGAETQYF

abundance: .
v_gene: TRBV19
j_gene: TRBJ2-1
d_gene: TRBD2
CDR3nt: TGTGCCAGTAGTGTATTACCGGGACTAGCCTCCAATGAGCAGTTCTTC
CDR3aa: CASSVLPGLASNEQFF

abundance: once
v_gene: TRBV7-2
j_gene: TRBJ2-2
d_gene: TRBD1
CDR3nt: TGTGCCAGCAGCAGGGACAGGGCCACCGGGGAGCTGTTTTTT
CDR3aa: CASSRDRATGELFF

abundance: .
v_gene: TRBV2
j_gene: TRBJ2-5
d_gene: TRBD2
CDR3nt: TGTGCCAGCAGAGCTAGCGGGAGGTCTTTCCAAGAGACCCAGTACTTC
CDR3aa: CASRASGRSFQETQYF

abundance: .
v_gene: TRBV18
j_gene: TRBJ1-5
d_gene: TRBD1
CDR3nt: TGTGCCAGCTCACTAGGGGGCCCTAATCAGCCCCAGCATTTT
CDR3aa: CASSLGGPNQPQHF

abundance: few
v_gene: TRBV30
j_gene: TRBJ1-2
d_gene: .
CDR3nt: TGTGCCGGATCAGGACAATTCGCTGGTGGCTACACCTTC
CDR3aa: CAGSGQFAGGYTF

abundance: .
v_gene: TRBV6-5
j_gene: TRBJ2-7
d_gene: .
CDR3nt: TGTGCCAGCACCCAGGGGTACGAGCAGTACTTC
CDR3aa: CASTQGYEQYF

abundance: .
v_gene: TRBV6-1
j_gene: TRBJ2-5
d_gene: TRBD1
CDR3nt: TGTGCCAGCAGGGACACAGGGGGCCTCGAGACCCAGTACTTC
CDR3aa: CASRDTGGLETQYF

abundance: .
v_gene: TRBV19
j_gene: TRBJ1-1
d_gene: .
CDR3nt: TGTGCCAGTACCCACAGGGCCGAGAACACTGAAGCTTTCTTT
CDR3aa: CASTHRAENTEAFF

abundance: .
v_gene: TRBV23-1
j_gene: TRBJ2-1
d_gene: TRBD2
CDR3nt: TGCGCCAGCAGTCAAGGTGGACTAGCGGGCTCATACAATGAGCAGTTCTTC
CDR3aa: CASSQGGLAGSYNEQFF

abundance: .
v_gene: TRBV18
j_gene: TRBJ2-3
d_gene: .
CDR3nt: TGTGCCAGCTCACCACCTAGCGACTATAGCACAGATACGCAGTATTTT
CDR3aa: CASSPPSDYSTDTQYF

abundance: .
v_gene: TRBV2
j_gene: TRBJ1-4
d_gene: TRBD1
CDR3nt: TGTGCCAGCAGTTCGGACAGGACTAATGAAAAACTGTTTTTT
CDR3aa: CASSSDRTNEKLFF

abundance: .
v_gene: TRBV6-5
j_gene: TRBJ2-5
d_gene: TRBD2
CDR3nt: TGTGCCAGCAGACCTACTAGCGTACAAGAGACCCAGTACTTC
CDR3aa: CASRPTSVQETQYF

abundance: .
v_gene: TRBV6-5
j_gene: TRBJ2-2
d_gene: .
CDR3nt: TGTGCCAGCAGTTACGGCCAGGGAAACACCGGGGAGCTGTTTTTT
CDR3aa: CASSYGQGNTGELFF

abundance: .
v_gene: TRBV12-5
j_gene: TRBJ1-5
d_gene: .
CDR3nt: TGTGCTAGTGCCCCCGGACAGTATGCAAGCAATCAGCCCCAGCATTTT
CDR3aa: CASAPGQYASNQPQHF

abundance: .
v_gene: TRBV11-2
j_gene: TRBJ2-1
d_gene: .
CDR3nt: TGTGCCAGCAGCTCATCAGGATTGGGCTACAATGAGCAGTTCTTC
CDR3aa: CASSSSGLGYNEQFF

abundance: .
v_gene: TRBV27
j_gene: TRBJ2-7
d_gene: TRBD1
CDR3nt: TGTGCCAGCAGATTGACAGGGGGCGCGTCCGAGCAGTACTTC
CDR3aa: CASRLTGGASEQYF

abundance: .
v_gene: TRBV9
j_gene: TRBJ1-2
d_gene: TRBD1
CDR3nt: TGTGCCAGCAGCGGACCGGGACAGGGGGAATATGGCTACACCTTC
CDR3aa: CASSGPGQGEYGYTF